This T cell receptor (beta chain) was observed in a study of blood T cell repertoires in COVID-19. Repertoires were generated with immunoSEQ multiplex PCR, while TCRdb's copy carries only in-frame clones and drops some. Altogether some 300,000 clones are present, 85% to 95% being singletons, with the ten largest covering about 4.2%. Participants reported their clinical history, and cohort assignment relied on those reports. A case of COVID-19 had been met by exposed participants within 2 weeks before study entry. The CDR3 sequence is 13 residues long. V lost 5 bases and J lost 4, with 14 bases in between. Germline CDR1 and CDR2: GTSNPN and SVGIG (reference sequence).

The TCR originated in a woman younger than 45 who had been exposed to COVID-19. The J gene is TRBJ1-1, the V gene TRBV30; perhaps TRBD1 as D (6 bases). What was sequenced was PBMCs or T cells enriched from blood (not recorded which). DNA for the CDR3: TGTGCCTGGGTGACCAGAGGGGGCACTGAAGCTTTCTTT. Its protein is CAWVTRGGTEAFF.